The 2 T cell receptor beta chains reported below all come from one sample, sequenced in a study of T cell responses to AZD1222 COVID-19 vaccine (dated by TCRdb to about 2021). The time point label for this specimen denotes: baseline before first vaccination. Library preparation used the immunoSEQ multiplex PCR assay. The immuneACCESS repertoire file appears here via TCRdb, limited to in-frame rearrangements. These files lack a portion of the clones; in checked studies, under half of the deficit traces to unresolved V genes, and the cause of the others is not known. The sample table holds about 97,000 clones, of which about 88% were seen once. Of the sample, more than 15% is held by the ten largest clones. The source was peripheral blood, collected on day 0 of AZD1222 vaccination. The receptors were sampled from an adult in good health.

This chain uses TRBV14 with TRBJ1-2; D is ambiguous. The germline gives CDR1 SGHDN, CDR2 FVKESK. Trimming left V 1 base short and J 5 bases short, with 11 bases between. The CDR3 length is 14 residues. The DNA of the CDR3 is TGTGCCAGCAGCCAAGTGGGCAGGAATTATGGCTACACCTTC. Amino acid sequence: CASSQVGRNYGYTF. Drawing the rest from reference TRBV14 and TRBJ1-2, the complete variable domain is EAGVTQFPSHSVIEKGQTVTLRCDPISGHDNLYWYRRVMGKEIKFLLHFVKESKQDESGMPNNRFLAERTGGTYSTLKVQPAELEDSGVYFCASSQVGRNYGYTFGSGTRLTVV.

The chain has TRBV4-1 and TRBJ2-4; 8 nucleotides agree with TRBD1. Losses at the gene ends were 1 base for V and 5 bases for J; bases not matched to a gene: 4. There are 15 residues in the CDR3. The germline V gene encodes CDR1 MGHRA and CDR2 YSYEKL. The CDR3 region is CASSQGNRGENIQYF. CDR3 DNA: TGCGCCAGCAGCCAAGGTAACAGGGGGGAAAACATTCAGTACTTC.